The T cell receptor beta chain under discussion was sequenced for a study of T cell repertoires in cytomegalovirus infection. Via MiXCR, TCRdb re-called the reads, giving one row per CDR3 protein. The sample consists of 740,000 or so distinct CDR3 sequences, 35% of them appearing once. Findings and caveats of the study: Using cumulative public TCR beta family frequency, the authors identified those who carried CMV together with the relevant HLA.

The V end was cut by 4 bases, the J end by 5 bases, with 12 bases between. The CDR3 is 13 amino acids. CDR1 and CDR2 from the germline V gene are SGHRS and YFSETQ. As to this clonotype: Its antigen is still unknown.

The sequencing input was PBMCs. The source is a human donor in good health (CMV status not recorded). Some clones in this sample may be carry-over from other donors' samples. The V call is TRBV5-1, the J call TRBJ1-1; a weak D match, TRBD1 (6 bases). In DNA, the CDR3 is TGCGCCAGCAGCCACAGGACAGTAACTGAAGCTTTCTTT. Its translation is CASSHRTVTEAFF.